Following are 29 T cell receptor beta chains from one sample sequenced in a study of molecular identifiers for immune sequencing clone quantification. TCRdb passed the PCR reads through MiXCR, listing each CDR3 protein once. Of tens of thousands of distinct CDR3 sequences listed, 15% to 20% are singletons. The source material was naive CD8+ T cells from blood, with Jurkat cell RNA spiked in. Subset given: FACS-sorted CD8+CD4-CCR7+CD45RA+ naive T cells. All receptors derive from a human donor in good health. Some libraries in this study had Jurkat cell RNA spiked in.

The sample holds a few counts of this clonotype. The junction differs from germline at one of its ends, possibly a read error. The chain is built from TRBV24-1 and TRBJ2-1; TRBD1 is a possible D gene (6 bases). Germline lookup yields CDR1 KGHDR and CDR2 SFDVKD. The CDR3 has 17 residues. CDR3 sequence (DNA): TGTGCCACCAGTGAGCGAAATCCAGGGGCCGACTACAGTGAGCAGTTCTTC. This translates into CATSERNPGADYSEQFF.

Many counts were recorded for this clonotype. This chain links TRBV4-1 with TRBJ1-3; D unclear. CDR3 length: 14 amino acids. V was trimmed by 4 bases and J by 1 base, leaving 8 bases between them. From germline, CDR1 is MGHRA and CDR2 YSYEKL. CDR3 in amino acids: CASSPLGSGNTIYF. The CDR3 region has the DNA TGCGCCAGCAGCCCCCTGGGATCTGGAAACACCATATATTTT.

This clonotype was seen many times. The chain employs TRBV20-1 and TRBJ2-5; D may be TRBD2 (6 bases). Germline V lookup: CDR1 DFQATT, CDR2 SNEGSKA (reference sequence). With 3 bases removed from V and 5 bases from J, the gap between germline ends came to 13 bases. CDR3 size: 13 residues. CDR3 amino acids: CSARRRGYETQYF. Written as DNA, the CDR3 is TGCAGTGCTAGGAGGCGGGGATACGAGACCCAGTACTTC.

Comments on this clonotype: This may come from a read error, since a much larger clone is one base off. The CDR3 does not close with the conserved phenylalanine or tryptophan, likely indicating a read error. The chain couples TRBV12-3 or TRBV12-4 to TRBJ1-2; no clear D. The length of the CDR3 is 14 residues. The ends were cut back, 6 bases at V and 7 bases at J, with 18 bases in the middle. DNA of the CDR3: TGTGCCAGCAGCCCTCCGGGCGGAGTTTCTGGCTACACCTCC. It encodes CASSPPGGVSGYTS.

As regards this clonotype: A much bigger clone sits one base away, suggesting this may be a read error. The V call is TRBV28, the J call TRBJ2-2; weak D call: TRBD2 (6 bases). The ends were cut back, 5 bases at V and 7 bases at J, with 17 bases in the middle. The CDR3 is 15 amino acids. From germline, CDR1 is MDHEN and CDR2 SYDVKM. The CDR3 loop is CASSVLGGPIGELFF. The CDR3 DNA reads TGTGCCAGCAGTGTCTTGGGGGGACCGATCGGGGAGCTGTTTTTT.

This clonotype has a count of ten or more. V is TRBV5-6 and J is TRBJ1-1; unclear D gene. This CDR3 region has 16 residues. The germline gives CDR1 SGHDT, CDR2 YYEEEE. V shed 0 bases and J shed 0 bases, with 12 bases lying between them. In nucleotides, the CDR3 is TGTGCCAGCAGCTTGGTGAGGGAAGGTTTGAACACTGAAGCTTTCTTT. This codes for CASSLVREGLNTEAFF.

As concerns this clonotype: Just one base apart from a much larger clone, this may be a read error. The rearrangement links TRBV7-9 to TRBJ1-5; a weak D match, TRBD1 (5 bases). Germline CDR1 is SEHNR and CDR2 is FQNEAQ (reference sequence). V was clipped by 5 bases and J by 3 bases, with 14 bases between them. This CDR3 spans 15 amino acids. The CDR3 loop is CASSAPGRPNQPQHF. In DNA form, the CDR3 reads TGTGCCAGCAGCGCACCGGGACGGCCCAATCAGCCCCAGCATTTT.

This clonotype was observed a few times. The J gene is TRBJ2-7, the V gene TRBV7-9; 7 nucleotides line up with TRBD1. Germline V gene sequence: CDR1 SEHNR, CDR2 FQNEAQ (reference sequence). The V gene end was trimmed by 1 base and the J gene end by 6 bases; junction bases not matched to a gene: 3. This CDR3 has 13 amino acids. Here the CDR3 reads CASSLGGGAEQYF. In nucleotides, the CDR3 is TGTGCCAGCAGCTTAGGAGGGGGCGCCGAGCAGTACTTC.

As regards this clonotype: Given a much more abundant clone one base away, this may be a read error. J is TRBJ2-7 and V is TRBV7-9; 7 nucleotides match TRBD1. J lost 0 bases, V lost 1 base, and 6 bases had no gene match. From germline, CDR1 is SEHNR and CDR2 FQNEAQ (reference sequence). There are 16 residues in the CDR3. The CDR3 DNA reads as TGTGCCAGCAGCTTAGGAAGGGGGCAGAGCTCCTACGAGCAGTACTTC. Its protein is CASSLGRGQSSYEQYF.

This clonotype was seen ten or more times. This sequence joins TRBV20-1 and TRBJ2-7, with D hard to call. V was pared by 4 bases and J by 5 bases, with 15 bases between. The V gene's germline CDR1 is DFQATT and CDR2 SNEGSKA (reference sequence). The CDR3 is made up of 13 amino acids. CDR3: CSATGPLVDEQYF. CDR3 nucleotides: TGCAGTGCTACCGGGCCCCTGGTGGACGAGCAGTACTTC.

This clonotype was counted at least ten times. The gene calls are TRBV9 and TRBJ2-1, with 8 bases identical to TRBD2. Germline-derived CDR1 and CDR2 are SGDLS and YYNGEE. CDR3 length equals 17 residues. V lost 4 bases, J lost 6 bases, and 15 bases stayed unmatched. The CDR3 DNA follows: TGTGCCAGCAGCAATCACGTCGACGGGAGGGCATTCAATGAGCAGTTCTTC. Its protein product is CASSNHVDGRAFNEQFF.

This clonotype was recorded many times. The chain recombines TRBV4-2 with TRBJ2-7; no clear D gene. The germline V and J ends were trimmed by 2 bases and 1 base, with 12 bases remaining between them. The CDR3 runs to 15 residues. Germline V gene data show CDR1 as LGHNA and CDR2 as YNFKEQ. The CDR3 DNA reads as TGTGCCAGCAGCCAACGATACAGTGCGTCCTACGAGCAGTACTTC. This encodes CASSQRYSASYEQYF.

This clonotype was recorded at least ten times. The V gene is TRBV28, the J gene TRBJ2-1, with unresolved D. The CDR3 is made up of 13 amino acids. Trimming pared 5 bases from V and 8 bases from J, leaving 13 bases between. CDR1 and CDR2 (germline): MDHEN, SYDVKM. The CDR3 bases are TGTGCCAGCAGTCTTGTTCCCGGTCATGAGCAGTTCTTC. Translation: CASSLVPGHEQFF.

This clonotype was detected many times. The chain employs TRBV19 and TRBJ2-1, with 14 bases matching TRBD2. V gave up 6 bases and J gave up 6 bases; unmatched junction bases: 1. There are 14 residues in the CDR3. From germline, CDR1 is LNHDA and CDR2 SQIVND (reference sequence). The CDR3 loop reads CASSGTSGGNEQFF. The CDR3, as DNA: TGTGCCAGTAGCGGGACTAGCGGGGGCAATGAGCAGTTCTTC. Full variable domain (outside the CDR3, taken from reference TRBV19 and TRBJ2-1): DGGITQSPKYLFRKEGQNVTLSCEQNLNHDAMYWYRQDPGQGLRLIYYSQIVNDFQKGDIAEGYSVSREKKESFPLTVTSAQKNPTAFYLCASSGTSGGNEQFFGPGTRLTVL.

This clonotype appeared many times. This CDR3 reads CASSWAVANYGYTF. The DNA for the CDR3 is TGTGCCAGCAGTTGGGCGGTGGCTAACTATGGCTACACCTTC. The chain joins TRBV6-2 or TRBV6-3 to TRBJ1-2; D call uncertain. In germline, CDR1 is MNHEY, CDR2 SVGEGT. Trimming stripped 4 bases from V and 0 bases from J, with 9 bases between. The CDR3 contains 14 residues.

This clonotype was counted at least ten times. This sequence joins TRBV11-2 and TRBJ2-7; D gene ambiguous. Germline CDR1 and CDR2: SGHAT and FQNNGV. V was shortened by 1 base and J by 5 bases, with 9 bases between the two germline ends. The CDR3 extends over 13 amino acids. In DNA form, the CDR3 reads TGTGCCAGCAGCTTAGCCTGGCGAGACGAGCAGTACTTC. This gives the protein CASSLAWRDEQYF.

This clonotype was found many times. This chain joins TRBV2 and TRBJ2-4; 7 bases are shared with TRBD2. Germline loops: CDR1 SNHLY, CDR2 FYNNEI. V lost 7 bases to trimming and J lost 2 bases; unmatched junction nucleotides: 5. This CDR3 region has 14 residues. The CDR3 DNA sequence: TGTGCCAGCATTGGGGGAGGGACCAAAAACATTCAGTACTTC. As protein: CASIGGGTKNIQYF.

The table lists this clonotype with many counts. The CDR3 DNA reads TGTGCCGCGGGACTAGGCCTCTACAATGAGCAGTTCTTC. It is translated as CAAGLGLYNEQFF. V is TRBV7-2 and J is TRBJ2-1, with 8 bases lining up with TRBD2. The CDR3 is made up of 13 amino acids. V lost 11 bases, J lost 3 bases, and 6 bases stayed unmatched. CDR1 is SGHTA and CDR2 is FQGNSA in the germline V gene.

This clonotype was counted many times. The V gene is TRBV27, the J gene TRBJ1-1; tentatively, D is TRBD1 (6 bases). The CDR3 loop spans 14 amino acids. The germline V gene encodes CDR1 MNHEY and CDR2 SMNVEV (reference sequence). Trimming took 0 bases from V and 4 from J, leaving 9 bases between them. The CDR3 DNA reads as TGTGCCAGCAGTTTATCTGGGGGGCCCACTGAAGCTTTCTTT. Translated, it gives CASSLSGGPTEAFF.

This clonotype has only a few counts. The chain joins TRBV6-2 or TRBV6-3 to TRBJ2-1; D remains unclear. CDR1 and CDR2 (germline): MNHEY, SVGEGT. The V gene lost 5 bases and the J gene lost 6 bases, with 14 bases spanning the gap. The CDR3 has 14 residues. The CDR3 DNA is TGTGCCAGCAGTCCTCGACTTCCCCGCAATGAGCAGTTCTTC. This codes for CASSPRLPRNEQFF.

This clonotype appeared many times. This rearrangement joins TRBV29-1 to TRBJ2-7; 10 nucleotides line up with TRBD2. Germline CDR1 SQVTM, CDR2 ANQGSEA. J gave up 2 bases and V 6 bases, and 7 bases lay outside the gene matches. This CDR3 spans 14 amino acids. CDR3 nucleotide sequence: TGCAGCGTCTCAGCGGGAGGGCTAGCCTACGAGCAGTACTTC. Its translation is CSVSAGGLAYEQYF.

This clonotype has a count of ten or more. J is TRBJ2-7 and V is TRBV28, with 12 bases fitting TRBD2. This CDR3 is built from 15 residues. Trimming took 4 bases from V and 2 from J; bases not matched to a gene: 3. CDR1 is MDHEN and CDR2 is SYDVKM in the germline V gene. Here the CDR3 DNA reads TGTGCCAGCAGTTCCAGGACTAGCGGGACCTACGAGCAGTACTTC. It translates to CASSSRTSGTYEQYF.

The sample holds a few counts of this clonotype. The chain recombines TRBV2 with TRBJ1-2; D is undetermined. This CDR3 comprises 12 residues. CDR1 and CDR2 (germline): SNHLY, FYNNEI. V lost 2 bases to trimming and J lost 8 bases, with 9 bases between them. The CDR3 DNA follows: TGTGCCAGCAGTGAACTTTTTCCCGGCTACACCTTC. Translating gives CASSELFPGYTF.

There are many counts of this clonotype. The chain's CDR3 is CATSDTDWPSTDTQYF. The CDR3 nucleotides are TGTGCCACCAGTGATACGGACTGGCCTAGCACAGATACGCAGTATTTT. The rearrangement joins TRBV24-1 to TRBJ2-3; D may be TRBD2 (5 bases). V lost 3 bases to trimming and J lost 0 bases, with 12 bases between them. Germline V gene lookup returns CDR1 KGHDR and CDR2 SFDVKD. CDR3 size: 16 residues.

The rearrangement links TRBV11-3 to TRBJ2-1; 11 bases line up with TRBD2. The germline gives CDR1 SGHNT, CDR2 YENEEA. This CDR3 has 18 amino acids. V was clipped by 2 bases and J by 1 base; unmatched bases: 7. The CDR3 bases are TGTGCCAGCAGCTTAATCGTAGCGGGGGGGTTTTCCTACAATGAGCAGTTCTTC. Its protein product is CASSLIVAGGFSYNEQFF.

This clonotype was seen ten or more times. This rearrangement joins TRBV13 to TRBJ1-2, with a possible D match to TRBD1 (6 bases). CDR1 is PRHDT, CDR2 FYEKMQ, per germline (reference sequence). This CDR3 has 15 residues. The germline V and J ends were trimmed by 5 bases and 4 bases, with 17 bases remaining between them. The CDR3 region is CASSPGNRAVYGYTF. CDR3 nucleotide sequence: TGTGCCAGCAGCCCAGGGAACAGGGCTGTCTATGGCTACACCTTC.

This clonotype appeared a few times. This chain links TRBV7-9 with TRBJ2-7, with D possibly being TRBD2 (6 bases). CDR3 length equals 15 residues. Germline-derived CDR1 and CDR2 are SEHNR and FQNEAQ (reference sequence). V lost 5 bases, J lost 3 bases, and 17 bases lay in between. The CDR3, as DNA: TGTGCCAGCAGCCTGTCCGAGACGGGGGTCTACGAGCAGTACTTC. It specifies CASSLSETGVYEQYF.

This clonotype was observed a handful of times. A much more abundant neighbour one base away suggests this may be a read error. The gene calls are TRBV14 and TRBJ2-6; 8 bases match TRBD1. The V segment lost 3 bases and the J segment 4 bases; nucleotides outside the gene matches: 8. Germline V CDR1 and CDR2: SGHDN, FVKESK. There are 17 residues in the CDR3. The CDR3 loop is CASSHGRTGQGANVLTF. CDR3 in DNA: TGTGCCAGCAGCCACGGACGGACAGGGCAAGGGGCCAACGTCCTGACTTTC. Filled out from reference TRBV14 and TRBJ2-6, the complete variable domain reads EAGVTQFPSHSVIEKGQTVTLRCDPISGHDNLYWYRRVMGKEIKFLLHFVKESKQDESGMPNNRFLAERTGGTYSTLKVQPAELEDSGVYFCASSHGRTGQGANVLTFGAGSRLTVL.

This clonotype was counted many times. The CDR3, as DNA: TGTGCCAGCAGCCCCGAGGGAAGCACTGAAGCTTTCTTT. Protein sequence: CASSPEGSTEAFF. The V and J genes are TRBV11-2 and TRBJ1-1; D unclear. CDR3 length: 13 residues. Trimming pared 5 bases from V and 4 bases from J, leaving 11 bases between. Per germline, CDR1 SGHAT and CDR2 FQNNGV.